The 10 T cell receptor beta chains presented below share a single source sample, sequenced in a study of T cell clonotyping in hematopoietic cell transplantation. Described time point: recipient sample about 28 days before transplant, after cytoreduction. Profiled with immunoSEQ multiplex PCR; TCRdb holds only in-frame clones, not every one. Of about 36,000 clones listed, roughly 94% are singletons. Sequences were derived from peripheral blood mononuclear cells, sampled before stem cell transplant. These receptors came from a middle-aged man with chronic myeloid leukemia. Some clones in this sample may be carry-over from other donors' samples.

V and J are TRBV7-9 and TRBJ1-1, with D maybe TRBD1 (6 bases). The germline gives CDR1 SEHNR, CDR2 FQNEAQ (reference sequence). The CDR3 covers 16 residues. Trimming pared 5 bases from V and 3 bases from J, leaving 19 bases between. The CDR3 region is CASSKGDSGADTEAFF. In DNA form, the CDR3 reads TGTGCCAGCAGCAAAGGGGATTCAGGGGCGGACACTGAAGCTTTCTTT.

The J gene is TRBJ1-3, the V gene TRBV19, with D tentatively TRBD1 (6 bases). Trimming took off 5 bases at V and 4 bases at J, with 15 bases between the two ends. The germline CDR1 and CDR2 sequences are LNHDA and SQIVND (reference sequence). The CDR3 covers 15 residues. CDR3 DNA sequence: TGTGCCAGTAGTCTTGTTTACAGGGCCGGAAACACCATATATTTT. As protein: CASSLVYRAGNTIYF.

About this clone itself: The sample holds other DNA sequences that translate to the same CDR3. The rearrangement links TRBV19 to TRBJ1-1, with D perhaps matching TRBD1 (6 bases). The V end was cut by 4 bases, the J end by 0 bases, with 9 bases between. Germline V gives CDR1 LNHDA, CDR2 SQIVND (reference sequence). The CDR3 is 14 amino acids. The CDR3 region has the DNA TGTGCCAGTAGTAGGGACACCGTGAACACTGAAGCTTTCTTT. Its protein product is CASSRDTVNTEAFF.

The genes are TRBV18 and TRBJ1-1, with unresolved D. The CDR3 sequence is 12 residues long. V was cut by 8 bases and J by 5 bases, with 12 bases left in between. The germline V gene encodes CDR1 KGHSH and CDR2 LQKENI. CDR3 nucleotide sequence: TGTGCCAGCCCTCCCAGAGGAACTGAAGCTTTCTTT. This codes for CASPPRGTEAFF.

CDR3 region: CASSVEVGGAHNEQFF. The CDR3 bases are TGTGCCAGCAGCGTAGAGGTCGGGGGGGCCCACAATGAGCAGTTCTTC. The chain links TRBV9 to TRBJ2-1; 8 bases match TRBD2. Germline CDR1 is SGDLS and CDR2 is YYNGEE. The CDR3 contains 16 residues. The trim removed 0 bases at V and 5 bases at J, leaving 7 bases unmatched.

The gene calls are TRBV30 and TRBJ1-1; unclear D gene. The CDR3 length is 13 residues. V was cut by 4 bases and J by 3 bases, with 12 bases left in between. Germline V gives CDR1 GTSNPN, CDR2 SVGIG (reference sequence). The CDR3 protein is CAWTRLLDTEAFF. CDR3 DNA: TGTGCCTGGACAAGATTGTTGGACACTGAAGCTTTCTTT.

The chain uses TRBV7-2 and TRBJ1-5; TRBD1 matches at 8 bases. The junction had 4 bases not matched to a gene; V was cut back by 4 bases and J by 5 bases. The germline CDR1 and CDR2 sequences are SGHTA and FQGNSA. This CDR3 spans 14 amino acids. CDR3: CASSSGTGHQPQHF. The CDR3 DNA is TGTGCCAGCAGCTCCGGGACAGGTCATCAGCCCCAGCATTTT.

The V and J genes are TRBV9 and TRBJ2-2; D perhaps matches TRBD1 (6 bases). This CDR3 is 14 amino acids long. V gave up 4 bases and J gave up 5 bases, with 12 bases separating them. Germline assignment: CDR1 SGDLS and CDR2 YYNGEE. CDR3 region: CASSLWDTTGELFF. The DNA for the CDR3 is TGTGCCAGCAGCCTGTGGGACACTACCGGGGAGCTGTTTTTT.

The chain employs TRBV25-1 and TRBJ1-1; D not certain. Deletions cut 7 bases from V and 4 bases from J, with 16 bases between. The germline CDR1 and CDR2 sequences are MGHDK and SYGVNS. The CDR3 sequence is 14 residues long. The CDR3 DNA is TGTGCCAGCACCCGGGAGGGCCGAGGCACTGAAGCTTTCTTT. Amino acids: CASTREGRGTEAFF.

The chain is built from TRBV18 and TRBJ1-4, with 8 positions matching TRBD1. This CDR3 spans 15 amino acids. V was clipped by 3 bases and J by 5 bases; unmatched bases: 5. Germline V CDR1 and CDR2: KGHSH, LQKENI. The CDR3: CASSPRQGLNEKLFF. The CDR3 DNA reads TGTGCCAGCTCACCGCGACAGGGGTTAAATGAAAAACTGTTTTTT.